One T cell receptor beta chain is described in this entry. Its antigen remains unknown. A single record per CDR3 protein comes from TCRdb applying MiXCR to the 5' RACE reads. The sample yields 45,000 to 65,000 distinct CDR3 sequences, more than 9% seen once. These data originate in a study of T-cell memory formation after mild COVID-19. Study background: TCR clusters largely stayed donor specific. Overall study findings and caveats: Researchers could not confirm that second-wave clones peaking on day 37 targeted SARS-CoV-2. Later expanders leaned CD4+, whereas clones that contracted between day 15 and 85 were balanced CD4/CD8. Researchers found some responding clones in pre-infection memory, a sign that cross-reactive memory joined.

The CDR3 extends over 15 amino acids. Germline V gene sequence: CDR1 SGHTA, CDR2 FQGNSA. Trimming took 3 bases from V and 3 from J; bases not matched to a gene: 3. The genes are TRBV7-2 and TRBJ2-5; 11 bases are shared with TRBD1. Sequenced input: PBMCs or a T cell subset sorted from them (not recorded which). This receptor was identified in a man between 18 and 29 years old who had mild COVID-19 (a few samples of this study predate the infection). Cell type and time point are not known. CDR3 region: CASSFRTGGEETQYF. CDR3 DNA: TGTGCCAGCAGCTTCAGGACAGGGGGCGAAGAGACCCAGTACTTC.